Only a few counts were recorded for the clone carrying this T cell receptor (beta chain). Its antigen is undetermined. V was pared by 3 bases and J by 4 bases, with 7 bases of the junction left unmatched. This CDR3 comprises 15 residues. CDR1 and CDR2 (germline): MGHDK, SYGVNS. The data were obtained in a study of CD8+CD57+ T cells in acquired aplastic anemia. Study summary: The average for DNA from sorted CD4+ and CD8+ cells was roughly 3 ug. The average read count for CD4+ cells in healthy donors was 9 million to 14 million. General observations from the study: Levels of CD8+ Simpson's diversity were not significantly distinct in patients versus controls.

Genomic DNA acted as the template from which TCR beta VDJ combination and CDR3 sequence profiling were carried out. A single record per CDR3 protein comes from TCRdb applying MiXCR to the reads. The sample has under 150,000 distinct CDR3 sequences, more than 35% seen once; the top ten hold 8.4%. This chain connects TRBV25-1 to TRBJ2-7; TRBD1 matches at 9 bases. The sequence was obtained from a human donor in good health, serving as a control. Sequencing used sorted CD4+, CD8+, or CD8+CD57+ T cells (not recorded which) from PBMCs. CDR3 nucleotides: TGTGCCAGCAGTGACCCGGGACAGGGTTCTTACGAGCAGTACTTC. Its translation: CASSDPGQGSYEQYF.